These 12 T cell receptor beta chains were sequenced from one sample in a study of T cell clonality in common variable immunodeficiency. Here immunoSEQ multiplex PCR was the method, and the copy in TCRdb shows in-frame clones only, minus some. The repertoire consists of about 42,000 clones, none detected only once. The source material was peripheral blood mononuclear cells. These receptors were taken from a person aged 18 to 70 in good health.

This clone was recorded many times. The read finishes 3 residues shy of the CDR3 end, and the germline J gene is used to complete it. V and J are TRBV19 and TRBJ2-6; D is undetermined. Trimming took off 0 bases at V and 4 bases at J, with 16 bases between the two ends. The CDR3 runs to 18 residues. Germline lookup yields CDR1 LNHDA and CDR2 SQIVND (reference sequence). The chain's CDR3 is CASSIDPLHSSGANVLTF. The CDR3 DNA, read in part, is TGTGCCAGTAGTATAGATCCCTTGCACTCTTCAGGGGCCAACGTC.

This clone was counted many times. Sequencing ends 3 residues short of the CDR3 end; the germline J gene provides the rest. The V gene is TRBV20-1, the J gene TRBJ2-1; 9 positions agree with TRBD2. Germline CDR1 DFQATT, CDR2 SNEGSKA (reference sequence). This CDR3 contains 16 residues. Unmatched junction bases numbered 12, after V lost 3 bases and J lost 6 bases. CDR3 DNA (partial): TGCAGTGCTAGCCGCTCCGGGACTAGCATGGTCAATGAG. Its translation: CSASRSGTSMVNE. The full CDR3 sequence reads CSASRSGTSMVNEQFF.

This clone was seen at least ten times. The CDR3 end lies 3 residues beyond the end of the read and is filled in from the germline J gene. The chain couples TRBV5-1 to TRBJ2-1, with D maybe TRBD2 (6 bases). The length of the CDR3 is 13 residues. Trimming removed 4 bases from V and 4 bases from J, with 9 bases in between. Germline-derived CDR1 and CDR2 are SGHRS and YFSETQ. CDR3 protein: CASSPGLYNEQFF. CDR3 DNA, as far as it was read: TGCGCCAGCAGCCCGGGACTGTACAATGAG.

This clone was recorded many times. The read ends 3 residues before the CDR3 terminus; that terminus is restored from the germline J gene. The chain recombines TRBV6-1 with TRBJ2-1; D possibly corresponds to TRBD1 (5 bases). The length of the CDR3 is 15 residues. Germline CDR1 and CDR2: MNHNS and SASEGT. Trimming removed 2 bases from V and 5 bases from J, with 13 bases in between. This CDR3 is CASSESDGAHNEQFF. The CDR3 DNA, read in part, is TGTGCCAGCAGTGAATCGGATGGGGCCCACAATGAG.

This clone was counted many times. From the germline J gene comes the end of the CDR3, since the read stops 3 residues before it. V is TRBV30 and J is TRBJ1-5, with D possibly TRBD1 on 5 matching bases. V lost 1 base, J lost 4 bases, and 26 bases lay in between. This CDR3 is built from 19 residues. In germline, CDR1 is GTSNPN, CDR2 SVGIG (reference sequence). This CDR3 reads CAWSETSTRQKKGNQPQHF. Incomplete CDR3 DNA: TGTGCCTGGAGTGAGACCTCGACGAGGCAGAAGAAGGGGAATCAGCCC.

This clone occurred many times. The read ends 3 residues before the CDR3 terminus; that terminus is restored from the germline J gene. This rearrangement joins TRBV20-1 to TRBJ2-3; possible D gene TRBD2, 5 bases. V was trimmed by 4 bases and J by 2 bases, leaving 13 bases between them. Germline V CDR1 and CDR2: DFQATT, SNEGSKA (reference sequence). The CDR3 covers 14 residues. CDR3 DNA, as far as it was read: TGCAGTGCTAAGGTAGCGAGCACCACAGATACG. As protein: CSAKVASTTDT. The full-length CDR3 reads as CSAKVASTTDTQYF.

This clone has ten or more counts. The read is 3 residues too short to cover the CDR3 end, so that end is filled in from the germline J gene. This chain uses TRBV7-9 with TRBJ2-7, with 7 bases fitting TRBD1. This CDR3 is 14 amino acids long. V was clipped by 5 bases and J by 4 bases; unmatched bases: 8. In germline, CDR1 is SEHNR, CDR2 FQNEAQ (reference sequence). The CDR3 here is CASSLRQGFYEQYF. CDR3 bases read: TGTGCCAGCAGCCTCCGACAGGGTTTTTACGAG.

Ten or more counts support this clone. The read ends 3 residues shy of where the CDR3 ends; the end is completed using the germline J gene. V usage is TRBV29-1 and J usage is TRBJ2-2, with no clear D. Germline CDR1 reads SQVTM; CDR2 reads ANQGSEA. The V and J ends lost 0 bases and 1 base respectively, with 12 bases between them. This CDR3 region has 16 residues. The CDR3 reads CSVEDSQTLNTGELFF. The sequenced CDR3 bases are TGCAGCGTTGAAGATAGCCAAACGCTGAACACCGGGGAG.

On this clone: Coverage ceases 3 residues before the CDR3 finishes, and the germline J gene fills in the end. The V call is TRBV20-1, the J call TRBJ1-1; unclear D gene. V was pared by 6 bases and J by 2 bases, with 7 bases between. This CDR3 comprises 11 residues. Germline V lookup: CDR1 DFQATT, CDR2 SNEGSKA (reference sequence). CDR3 DNA (partial): TGCAGTGCCGAGGGTAACACTGAA. The encoded protein is CSAEGNTE. The whole CDR3 sequence reads CSAEGNTEAFF.

This clone was found a few times. The read halts 3 residues ahead of the CDR3 end, with the missing end drawn from the germline J gene. The rearrangement links TRBV6-1 to TRBJ1-2; D is unclear. Germline CDR1 is MNHNS and CDR2 is SASEGT. This CDR3 has 14 amino acids. Partial CDR3 DNA: TGTGCCAGCAGTGAAGGACTAGCCACAGATACC. The encoded protein is CASSEGLATDT. The full CDR3 protein reads CASSEGLATDTYTF.

This clone was seen at least ten times. The read finishes 3 residues shy of the CDR3 end, and the germline J gene is used to complete it. The chain links TRBV3-1 (or the pseudogene TRBV3-2) to TRBJ2-1; 9 positions match TRBD2. Germline lookup yields CDR1 LGHDT and CDR2 YNNKEL (reference sequence). This CDR3 has 16 residues. V lost 1 base, J lost 3 bases, and 4 bases stayed unmatched. The CDR3 bases that were read are TGTGCCAGCAGCCAAGTTGGAGCGGGGGGCTACAATGAG. This encodes CASSQVGAGGYNE. The full CDR3 protein reads CASSQVGAGGYNEQFF.

There are a few counts of this clone. The read terminates 3 residues before the CDR3 end, so the remaining end is supplied by the germline J gene. The chain carries TRBV5-4 and TRBJ2-5, with a tentative D call TRBD1 (5 bases). The V gene lost 5 bases and the J gene lost 6 bases, with 14 bases spanning the gap. Germline CDR1 and CDR2: SGHNT and YYREEE (reference sequence). This CDR3 has 13 amino acids. CDR3 sequence: CASRSSGWKTQYF. The sequenced part of the CDR3 DNA is TGTGCCAGCAGATCCTCAGGGTGGAAGACC.